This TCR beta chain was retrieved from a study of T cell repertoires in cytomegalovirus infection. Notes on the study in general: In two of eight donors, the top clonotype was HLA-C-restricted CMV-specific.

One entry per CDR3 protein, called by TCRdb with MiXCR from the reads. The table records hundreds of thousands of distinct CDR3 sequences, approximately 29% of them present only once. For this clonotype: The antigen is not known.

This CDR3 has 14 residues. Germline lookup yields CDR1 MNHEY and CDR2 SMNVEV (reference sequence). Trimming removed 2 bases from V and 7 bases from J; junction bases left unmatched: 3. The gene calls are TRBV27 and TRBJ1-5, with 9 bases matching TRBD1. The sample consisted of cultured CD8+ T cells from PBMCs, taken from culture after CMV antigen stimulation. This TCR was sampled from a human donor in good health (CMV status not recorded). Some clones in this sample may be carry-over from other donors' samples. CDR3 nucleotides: TGTGCCAGCAGTTTAATACAGGGGGCCCAGCCCCAGCATTTT. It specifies CASSLIQGAQPQHF.